Each of the 29 T cell receptor beta chains below was sequenced from the same sample in a study of blood T cell repertoires in COVID-19. Clones were read by immunoSEQ multiplex PCR, and TCRdb kept only the in-frame ones, dropping some. The sample yields roughly 83,000 clones, about 83% seen once. Sequencing was performed on peripheral blood. These receptors all stem from a man in his fifties or sixties with active COVID-19.

The chain uses TRBV11-3 and TRBJ2-1, with 8 bases identical to TRBD2. Per the germline V gene, CDR1 is SGHNT and CDR2 is YENEEA. CDR3 size: 15 residues. The ends lost 5 bases at V and 1 base at J; junction bases unmatched: 4. The chain's CDR3 is CASSHGGGSYNEQFF. The CDR3 DNA reads as TGTGCCAGCAGCCACGGCGGGGGGTCCTACAATGAGCAGTTCTTC.

This chain links TRBV27 with TRBJ2-1; 10 positions agree with TRBD1. CDR1 is MNHEY and CDR2 is SMNVEV in the germline V gene (reference sequence). This CDR3 is 15 amino acids long. V shed 8 bases and J 6 bases; nucleotides not matched to a gene: 10. The CDR3 DNA follows: TGTGCCAGCCGTTCTACGGGACAGGGGTTCAATGAGCAGTTCTTC. Protein product: CASRSTGQGFNEQFF.

The chain has TRBV6-5 and TRBJ1-4; the match to TRBD1 covers 10 bases. With V trimmed by 6 bases and J by 6 bases, 4 bases remained unmatched. The germline gives CDR1 MNHEY, CDR2 SVGAGI. The CDR3 covers 14 residues. Here the CDR3 reads CASSSGTGDEKLFF. The CDR3, as DNA: TGTGCCAGCAGCTCCGGGACAGGGGATGAAAAACTGTTTTTT.

The chain combines TRBV7-2 with TRBJ2-7; 11 bases line up with TRBD2. V gave up 5 bases and J gave up 2 bases; unmatched junction bases: 2. Germline CDR1 is SGHTA and CDR2 is FQGNSA. The CDR3 length is 14 residues. DNA for the CDR3: TGTGCCAGCAGCAGGACTAGCGGGCCCTACGAGCAGTACTTC. Translation gives CASSRTSGPYEQYF.

The chain is built from TRBV30 and TRBJ1-5; the match to TRBD1 covers 12 bases. This CDR3 comprises 15 residues. Germline V gene sequence: CDR1 GTSNPN, CDR2 SVGIG (reference sequence). V was clipped by 0 bases and J by 5 bases; unmatched bases: 2. In DNA, the CDR3 is TGTGCCTGGAGTGTAGGGACAGGGGGCTATCAGCCCCAGCATTTT. Its protein product is CAWSVGTGGYQPQHF.

The chain joins TRBV27 to TRBJ2-5; D may be TRBD2 (6 bases). The germline V gene has CDR1 MNHEY and CDR2 SMNVEV (reference sequence). CDR3 size: 14 residues. V lost 3 bases to trimming and J lost 6 bases, with 14 bases between them. The CDR3: CASSLSSGWKTQYF. The CDR3 region has the DNA TGTGCCAGCAGTTTGTCCAGCGGGTGGAAGACCCAGTACTTC.

The chain joins TRBV27 to TRBJ1-1, with TRBD1 identical over 7 bases. Germline loops: CDR1 MNHEY, CDR2 SMNVEV (reference sequence). CDR3 length: 15 amino acids. The trim removed 2 bases at V and 3 bases at J, leaving 6 bases unmatched. The CDR3 DNA reads TGTGCCAGCAGTTTAAACAGGGGCGTTTACACTGAAGCTTTCTTT. This sequence encodes CASSLNRGVYTEAFF.

This chain links TRBV4-3 with TRBJ1-2; 7 nucleotides align to TRBD1. J gave up 8 bases and V 5 bases, and 8 bases lay outside the gene matches. Per the germline V gene, CDR1 is LGHNA and CDR2 is YSLEER. CDR3 size: 13 residues. The CDR3 region is CASSGQGVGGYTF. Written as DNA, the CDR3 is TGCGCCAGCAGCGGTCAGGGGGTGGGGGGCTACACCTTC.

The chain has TRBV9 and TRBJ1-3; D unresolved. Germline V gene sequence: CDR1 SGDLS, CDR2 YYNGEE. With 0 bases removed from V and 0 bases from J, the gap between germline ends came to 10 bases. The CDR3 covers 16 residues. This CDR3 reads CASSVGSSVSGNTIYF. The CDR3 region has the DNA TGTGCCAGCAGCGTAGGATCGAGCGTCTCTGGAAACACCATATATTTT.

The genes are TRBV14 and TRBJ2-5; maybe TRBD2 (5 bases). The V gene lost 0 bases and the J gene lost 2 bases, with 10 bases spanning the gap. The CDR3 consists of 15 residues. Germline values: CDR1 SGHDN, CDR2 FVKESK. The CDR3 coding sequence is TGTGCCAGCAGCCAAGAGAGACTACCTCAAGAGACCCAGTACTTC. Amino acids: CASSQERLPQETQYF.

This chain joins TRBV2 and TRBJ2-7, with D possibly being TRBD1 (6 bases). Germline V gene sequence: CDR1 SNHLY, CDR2 FYNNEI. The CDR3 contains 12 residues. V shed 7 bases and J shed 6 bases, with 13 bases lying between them. The CDR3 here is CASIGGLGEQYF. In nucleotides, the CDR3 is TGTGCCAGCATTGGGGGCTTAGGCGAGCAGTACTTC. Full variable domain (rest looked up from reference TRBV2 and TRBJ2-7): EPEVTQTPSHQVTQMGQEVILRCVPISNHLYFYWYRQILGQKVEFLVSFYNNEISEKSEIFDDQFSVERPDGSNFTLKIRSTKLEDSAMYFCASIGGLGEQYFGPGTRLTVT.

The chain employs TRBV5-4 and TRBJ2-7; TRBD2 might be the D (5 bases). V lost 4 bases, J lost 7 bases, and 15 bases lay in between. This CDR3 contains 13 residues. Germline CDR1 and CDR2: SGHNT and YYREEE (reference sequence). The CDR3 coding sequence is TGTGCCAGCAGCCCAATCGGCGGAGGAGAGCAGTACTTC. Amino acid sequence: CASSPIGGGEQYF.

The rearrangement uses TRBV6-2 or TRBV6-3 and TRBJ2-7; D not certain. The CDR3 consists of 12 residues. The ends were cut back, 2 bases at V and 10 bases at J, with 12 bases in the middle. Germline-derived CDR1 and CDR2 are MNHEY and SVGEGT. Here the CDR3 reads CASSYPDKVQYF. CDR3 bases: TGTGCCAGCAGTTACCCAGACAAGGTCCAGTACTTC.

The chain carries TRBV5-1 and TRBJ1-1; D is uncertain. The CDR3 extends over 13 amino acids. Trimming took off 5 bases at V and 2 bases at J, with 10 bases between the two ends. Germline V gives CDR1 SGHRS, CDR2 YFSETQ. CDR3 region: CASREGVNTEAFF. In DNA, the CDR3 is TGCGCCAGCAGGGAGGGAGTAAACACTGAAGCTTTCTTT.

The CDR3 here is CASSLGDRGGELFF. The CDR3 DNA reads as TGTGCCAGCAGTTTGGGAGACAGGGGAGGGGAGCTGTTTTTT. This chain links TRBV28 with TRBJ2-2, with 8 bases fitting TRBD1. Per the germline V gene, CDR1 is MDHEN and CDR2 is SYDVKM. This CDR3 comprises 14 residues. Trimming cost V 3 bases and J 8 bases; bases outside gene matches: 5.

In this sample, this clone turned up a few times. The chain employs TRBV5-1 and TRBJ2-1; 12 bases agree with TRBD2. The CDR3 length is 19 residues. Germline values: CDR1 SGHRS, CDR2 YFSETQ. Unmatched junction bases numbered 19, after V lost 4 bases and J lost 8 bases. The CDR3 nucleotides are TGCGCCAGCAGCAGGCTCACGACTAGCGGGGGCTTAGTCCGCTATGAGCAGTTCTTC. It encodes CASSRLTTSGGLVRYEQFF.

This clone has just one count. V gene TRBV4-1 combines with J gene TRBJ1-4, with TRBD1 matching over 9 bases. This CDR3 is 19 amino acids long. Trimming removed 3 bases from V and 0 bases from J; junction bases left unmatched: 11. Germline CDR1 and CDR2: MGHRA and YSYEKL. As DNA, the CDR3 is TGCGCCAGCAGCCAGTCCCACAGGGGGCGAGCTTCAACTAATGAAAAACTGTTTTTT. Amino acids: CASSQSHRGRASTNEKLFF.

The V gene is TRBV6-5, the J gene TRBJ2-7; TRBD2 aligns across 11 bases. The CDR3 is 14 residues long. V shed 6 bases, J shed 6 bases, and the junction held 7 bases outside the gene matches. Germline V gene sequence: CDR1 MNHEY, CDR2 SVGAGI. DNA of the CDR3: TGTGCCAGCAGCAGGACTAGCGGGCCGGGCGAGCAGTACTTC. This gives the protein CASSRTSGPGEQYF.

The chain carries TRBV28 and TRBJ2-6, with D tentatively TRBD1 (5 bases). The CDR3 contains 16 residues. Germline V gives CDR1 MDHEN, CDR2 SYDVKM. V dropped 7 bases and J dropped 0 bases, with 13 bases sitting between them. In DNA form, the CDR3 reads TGTGCCAGCATGACGGACACCCTCTCTGGGGCCAACGTCCTGACTTTC. This codes for CASMTDTLSGANVLTF.

V and J are TRBV9 and TRBJ1-1; D is unclear. Germline V gene sequence: CDR1 SGDLS, CDR2 YYNGEE. The CDR3 has 14 amino acids. The V gene lost 1 base and the J gene lost 2 bases, with 9 bases spanning the gap. CDR3 nucleotide sequence: TGTGCCAGCAGCGTACAACAGATCAACACTGAAGCTTTCTTT. The encoded protein is CASSVQQINTEAFF.

V and J are TRBV28 and TRBJ1-2; perhaps TRBD1 as D (5 bases). V dropped 5 bases and J dropped 5 bases, with 12 bases sitting between them. The CDR3 runs 13 residues. The germline gives CDR1 MDHEN, CDR2 SYDVKM. In DNA form, the CDR3 reads TGTGCCAGCAGTCCTGGGGCCCTATATGGCTACACCTTC. It translates to CASSPGALYGYTF.

V is TRBV24-1 and J is TRBJ2-1, with 8 bases identical to TRBD1. The V gene's germline CDR1 is KGHDR and CDR2 SFDVKD. The CDR3 is 14 amino acids. The V segment lost 4 bases and the J segment 8 bases; nucleotides outside the gene matches: 6. Here the CDR3 reads CATSESGGGDEQFF. CDR3 in DNA: TGTGCCACCAGTGAGTCAGGGGGCGGGGATGAGCAGTTCTTC.

The chain couples TRBV7-8 to TRBJ2-7; the match to TRBD1 covers 7 bases. J was trimmed by 3 bases and V by 3 bases; bases with no gene match: 8. From germline, CDR1 is SGHVS and CDR2 FQNEAQ. The CDR3 covers 15 residues. CDR3 DNA sequence: TGTGCCAGCAGCTTGAGAGACAGGGTTGGCTACGAGCAGTACTTC. Protein sequence: CASSLRDRVGYEQYF.

This chain connects TRBV19 to TRBJ2-7; TRBD1 agrees at 7 bases. V shed 2 bases, J shed 6 bases, and the junction held 4 bases outside the gene matches. Germline V gives CDR1 LNHDA, CDR2 SQIVND (reference sequence). The CDR3 sequence is 13 residues long. The CDR3 region has the DNA TGTGCCAGTAGTATACGACAGGGTGCCGAGCAGTACTTC. Its translation: CASSIRQGAEQYF. Combining the CDR3 with reference TRBV19 and TRBJ2-7 gives the whole variable domain DGGITQSPKYLFRKEGQNVTLSCEQNLNHDAMYWYRQDPGQGLRLIYYSQIVNDFQKGDIAEGYSVSREKKESFPLTVTSAQKNPTAFYLCASSIRQGAEQYFGPGTRLTVT.

This rearrangement joins TRBV7-2 to TRBJ1-2; no reliable D call. V dropped 5 bases and J dropped 5 bases, with 6 bases sitting between them. The length of the CDR3 is 11 residues. The germline V gene has CDR1 SGHTA and CDR2 FQGNSA. The CDR3 DNA reads as TGTGCCAGCAGCCCTGCGTATGGCTACACCTTC. Translated, it gives CASSPAYGYTF.

The chain employs TRBV4-3 and TRBJ2-3; D remains ambiguous. V was cut by 1 base and J by 3 bases, with 14 bases left in between. The CDR3 is made up of 16 amino acids. The V gene's germline CDR1 is LGHNA and CDR2 YSLEER. CDR3 amino acids: CASSQAAAERTDTQYF. The DNA of the CDR3 is TGCGCCAGCAGCCAAGCCGCCGCGGAGAGGACAGATACGCAGTATTTT.

This clone was counted only a few times. This chain connects TRBV6-5 to TRBJ1-1, with 10 bases fitting TRBD1. The CDR3 totals 14 residues. With 4 bases clipped from V and 4 bases from J, the junction kept 3 bases outside the gene matches. Germline CDR1 is MNHEY and CDR2 is SVGAGI. In nucleotides, the CDR3 is TGTGCCAGCAGTTCGGACAGGGGGTCCACTGAAGCTTTCTTT. It specifies CASSSDRGSTEAFF.

The chain uses TRBV7-2 and TRBJ1-1; D not certain. Germline CDR1 SGHTA, CDR2 FQGNSA. V shed 2 bases and J shed 5 bases, with 18 bases lying between them. The CDR3 totals 16 residues. CDR3: CASSLNSMGRRTEAFF. The CDR3 DNA reads as TGTGCCAGCAGCTTAAATAGTATGGGGAGGAGGACTGAAGCTTTCTTT.

The chain combines TRBV19 with TRBJ2-5, with 7 bases matching TRBD1. Unmatched junction bases numbered 8, after V lost 2 bases and J lost 5 bases. The CDR3 has 15 residues. CDR1 and CDR2 (germline): LNHDA, SQIVND (reference sequence). This CDR3 is CASSISLGTVETQYF. The CDR3 DNA sequence: TGTGCCAGTAGTATATCTTTAGGGACAGTGGAGACCCAGTACTTC.